This TCR beta chain was recovered during a study of T cell clones after liver transplantation. TCRbeta sequences of proliferating CFSE-low MLR cells were labeled alloreactive. Pre-transplant recipient cells met graft donor PBMCs, splenocytes, lymph-node cells, or third-party PBMCs. Comments on this clone: Its antigen remains unidentified.

Germline lookup yields CDR1 MNHEY and CDR2 SVGAGI. Deletions cut 3 bases from V and 5 bases from J, with 10 bases between. The CDR3 length is 13 residues. Repertoires were generated with immunoSEQ multiplex PCR, while TCRdb's copy carries only in-frame clones and drops some. The table has about 600 clones, less than 70% seen once. Material: CD8+ T cells from cultured PBMCs. The clonotype was recovered from a human patient who received a liver transplant. Some T cells may be graft donor cells. This chain connects TRBV6-5 to TRBJ1-2; possible D gene TRBD1, 6 bases. CDR3 bases: TGTGCCAGCAGTTATCAGCAGGGGTATGGCTACACCTTC. Encoded protein: CASSYQQGYGYTF.